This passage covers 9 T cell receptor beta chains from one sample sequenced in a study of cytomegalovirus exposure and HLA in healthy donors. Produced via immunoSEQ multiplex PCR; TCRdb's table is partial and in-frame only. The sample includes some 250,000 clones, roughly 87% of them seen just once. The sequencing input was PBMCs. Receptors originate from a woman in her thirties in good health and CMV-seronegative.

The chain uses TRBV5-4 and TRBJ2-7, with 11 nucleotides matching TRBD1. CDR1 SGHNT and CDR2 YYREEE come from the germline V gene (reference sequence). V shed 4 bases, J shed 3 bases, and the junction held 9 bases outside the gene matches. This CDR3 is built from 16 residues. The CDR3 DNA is TGTGCCAGCAGCCGAGTGCTTGGGACAGGGGGCTACGAGCAGTACTTC. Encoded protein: CASSRVLGTGGYEQYF.

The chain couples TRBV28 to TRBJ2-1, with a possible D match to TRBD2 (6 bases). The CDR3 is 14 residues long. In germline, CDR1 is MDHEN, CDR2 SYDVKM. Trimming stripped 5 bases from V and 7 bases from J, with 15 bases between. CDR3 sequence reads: CASSRRESRNEQFF. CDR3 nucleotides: TGTGCCAGCAGTCGCCGGGAGTCAAGGAATGAGCAGTTCTTC.

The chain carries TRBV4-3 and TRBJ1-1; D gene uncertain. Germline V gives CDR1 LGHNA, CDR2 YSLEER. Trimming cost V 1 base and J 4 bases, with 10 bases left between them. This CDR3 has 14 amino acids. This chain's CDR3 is CASSQGGAGTEAFF. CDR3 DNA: TGCGCCAGCAGCCAAGGAGGAGCTGGCACTGAAGCTTTCTTT.

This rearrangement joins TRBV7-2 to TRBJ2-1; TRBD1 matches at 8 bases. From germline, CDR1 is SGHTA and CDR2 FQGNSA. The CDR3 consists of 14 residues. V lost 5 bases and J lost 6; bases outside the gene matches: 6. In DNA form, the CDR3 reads TGTGCCAGCAGCCGGGGACAGGTCGCCAATGAGCAGTTCTTC. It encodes CASSRGQVANEQFF.

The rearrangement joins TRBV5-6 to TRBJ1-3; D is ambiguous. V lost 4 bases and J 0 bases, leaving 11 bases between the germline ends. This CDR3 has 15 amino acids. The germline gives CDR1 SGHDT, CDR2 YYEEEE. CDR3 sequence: CASSPGGSSGNTIYF. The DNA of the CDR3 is TGTGCCAGCAGCCCCGGAGGATCCTCTGGAAACACCATATATTTT. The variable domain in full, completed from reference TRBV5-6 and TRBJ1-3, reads DAGVTQSPTHLIKTRGQQVTLRCSPKSGHDTVSWYQQALGQGPQFIFQYYEEEERQRGNFPDRFSGHQFPNYSSELNVNALLLGDSALYLCASSPGGSSGNTIYFGEGSWLTVV.

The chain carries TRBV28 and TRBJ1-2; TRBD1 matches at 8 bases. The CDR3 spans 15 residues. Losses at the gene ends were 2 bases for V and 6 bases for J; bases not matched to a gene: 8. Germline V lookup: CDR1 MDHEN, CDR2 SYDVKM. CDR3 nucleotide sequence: TGTGCCAGCAGTTTACCCGCAGGGGGCGAGAATGGCTACACCTTC. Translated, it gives CASSLPAGGENGYTF.

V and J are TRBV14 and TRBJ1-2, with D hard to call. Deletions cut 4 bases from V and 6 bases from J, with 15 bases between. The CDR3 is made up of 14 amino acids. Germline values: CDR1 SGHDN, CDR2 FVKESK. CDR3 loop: CASSPDLAPHGYTF. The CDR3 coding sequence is TGTGCCAGCAGCCCGGACCTCGCCCCCCATGGCTACACCTTC.

CDR3 nucleotides: TGTGCCAGCAGTTTGGGGCCATACAATCAGCCCCAGCATTTT. Its protein product is CASSLGPYNQPQHF. The V gene is TRBV27, the J gene TRBJ1-5, with a weak D call TRBD1 (5 bases). This CDR3 spans 14 amino acids. Trimming shortened V by 3 bases and J by 3 bases, and 9 bases separated the two germline ends. Germline V gene lookup returns CDR1 MNHEY and CDR2 SMNVEV (reference sequence).

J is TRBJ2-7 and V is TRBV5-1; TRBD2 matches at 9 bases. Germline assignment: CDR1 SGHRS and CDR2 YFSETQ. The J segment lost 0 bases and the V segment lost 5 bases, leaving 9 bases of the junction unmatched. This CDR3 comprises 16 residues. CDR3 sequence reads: CASRTLAGRNSYEQYF. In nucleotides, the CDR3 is TGCGCCAGCAGAACACTAGCGGGTCGAAACTCCTACGAGCAGTACTTC. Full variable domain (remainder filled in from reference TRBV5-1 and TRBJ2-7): KAGVTQTPRYLIKTRGQQVTLSCSPISGHRSVSWYQQTPGQGLQFLFEYFSETQRNKGNFPGRFSGRQFSNSRSEMNVSTLELGDSALYLCASRTLAGRNSYEQYFGPGTRLTVT.